A selection of T cell receptor beta chains follows, all from one sample in a study of cytomegalovirus exposure and HLA in healthy donors. Some clones are missing from TCRdb's copy, which holds only in-frame ones; the method was immunoSEQ multiplex PCR. Among about 130,000 clones listed, roughly 8.3% were seen once. Sequencing was performed on PBMCs. The receptors derive from a middle-aged man in good health and CMV-seronegative. CDR3s include the opening cysteine and the closing phenylalanine or tryptophan. Fields, in order: clone size, D gene, J gene, V gene, CDR3 protein, CDR3 DNA. The D gene is left open where the match is weak. Size is omitted from some rows. Given values are once, few, many or a class for expanded clones.

clone size: NA
D gene: TRBD1
J gene: TRBJ2-1
V gene: TRBV6-4
CDR3 protein: CASSQSPGQQGVNEQFF
CDR3 DNA: TGTGCCAGCAGCCAAAGTCCGGGGCAACAGGGGGTGAATGAGCAGTTCTTC

clone size: NA
D gene: NA
J gene: TRBJ2-5
V gene: TRBV30
CDR3 protein: CAWAGQHQETQYF
CDR3 DNA: TGTGCCTGGGCGGGACAGCACCAAGAGACCCAGTACTTC

clone size: few
D gene: NA
J gene: TRBJ1-1
V gene: TRBV27
CDR3 protein: CASSIYRAGDTEAFF
CDR3 DNA: TGTGCCAGCAGTATCTACCGGGCAGGGGACACTGAAGCTTTCTTT

clone size: NA
D gene: TRBD2
J gene: TRBJ2-1
V gene: TRBV11-2
CDR3 protein: CASSVSGGAYNEQFF
CDR3 DNA: TGTGCCAGCAGCGTGAGCGGGGGGGCCTACAATGAGCAGTTCTTC

clone size: NA
D gene: NA
J gene: TRBJ2-7
V gene: TRBV5-1
CDR3 protein: CASSGAAYEQYF
CDR3 DNA: TGCGCCAGCAGCGGGGCAGCCTACGAGCAGTACTTC

clone size: NA
D gene: TRBD2
J gene: TRBJ2-2
V gene: TRBV9
CDR3 protein: CASSVVGGGANTGELFF
CDR3 DNA: TGTGCCAGCAGCGTAGTGGGGGGGGGTGCGAACACCGGGGAGCTGTTTTTT

clone size: few
D gene: NA
J gene: TRBJ2-7
V gene: TRBV5-4
CDR3 protein: CASSFGGQSLEQYF
CDR3 DNA: TGTGCCAGCAGCTTCGGCGGACAGTCCCTTGAGCAGTACTTC

clone size: NA
D gene: NA
J gene: TRBJ1-3
V gene: TRBV6-5
CDR3 protein: CASSLGVDRSGNTIYF
CDR3 DNA: TGTGCCAGCAGTTTAGGAGTCGACCGCTCTGGAAACACCATATATTTT

clone size: NA
D gene: TRBD2
J gene: TRBJ2-7
V gene: TRBV7-2
CDR3 protein: CASSWTSGGFYEQYF
CDR3 DNA: TGTGCCAGCAGCTGGACTAGCGGGGGGTTCTACGAGCAGTACTTC

clone size: few
D gene: TRBD2
J gene: TRBJ2-1
V gene: TRBV10-3
CDR3 protein: CAITSGGIDNEQFF
CDR3 DNA: TGTGCCATTACTAGCGGGGGAATCGACAATGAGCAGTTCTTC

clone size: few
D gene: NA
J gene: TRBJ1-2
V gene: TRBV5-6
CDR3 protein: CASSLYPRHNYGYTF
CDR3 DNA: TGTGCCAGCAGCTTGTATCCTAGGCATAACTATGGCTACACCTTC

clone size: few
D gene: NA
J gene: TRBJ1-1
V gene: TRBV2
CDR3 protein: CASSTGVFTEAFF
CDR3 DNA: TGTGCCAGCAGTACAGGAGTTTTCACTGAAGCTTTCTTT

clone size: few
D gene: TRBD1
J gene: TRBJ2-3
V gene: TRBV2
CDR3 protein: CASGDRGRTDTQYF
CDR3 DNA: TGTGCCAGCGGGGACAGGGGTCGCACAGATACGCAGTATTTT

clone size: NA
D gene: NA
J gene: TRBJ1-3
V gene: TRBV7-2
CDR3 protein: CASSPRPLQETSGNTIYF
CDR3 DNA: TGTGCCAGCAGCCCGAGGCCTCTACAAGAGACCTCAGGAAACACCATATATTTT

clone size: few
D gene: NA
J gene: TRBJ2-2
V gene: TRBV19
CDR3 protein: CASSPRTLNTGELFF
CDR3 DNA: TGTGCCAGTAGTCCCAGGACACTCAACACCGGGGAGCTGTTTTTT

clone size: NA
D gene: NA
J gene: TRBJ1-2
V gene: TRBV2
CDR3 protein: CASMRTLNYGYTF
CDR3 DNA: TGTGCCAGCATGAGAACTCTTAACTATGGCTACACCTTC

clone size: few
D gene: NA
J gene: TRBJ2-3
V gene: TRBV5-6
CDR3 protein: CASRVGVRASTDTQYF
CDR3 DNA: TGTGCCAGCAGGGTTGGGGTCAGGGCTAGCACAGATACGCAGTATTTT

clone size: NA
D gene: TRBD1
J gene: TRBJ1-5
V gene: TRBV27
CDR3 protein: CASSPRQGAGQPQHF
CDR3 DNA: TGTGCCAGCAGTCCGCGACAGGGGGCTGGGCAGCCCCAGCATTTT

clone size: NA
D gene: NA
J gene: TRBJ2-3
V gene: TRBV15
CDR3 protein: CATSRPGVTDTQYF
CDR3 DNA: TGTGCCACCAGCAGACCGGGAGTAACAGATACGCAGTATTTT

clone size: few
D gene: NA
J gene: TRBJ1-1
V gene: TRBV7-2
CDR3 protein: CASSPRAGASEAFF
CDR3 DNA: TGTGCCAGCAGTCCAAGGGCGGGCGCGTCTGAAGCTTTCTTT

clone size: few
D gene: TRBD2
J gene: TRBJ2-3
V gene: TRBV5-1
CDR3 protein: CASSFGGDTDTQYF
CDR3 DNA: TGCGCCAGCAGCTTCGGGGGGGACACAGATACGCAGTATTTT

clone size: few
D gene: NA
J gene: TRBJ1-3
V gene: TRBV9
CDR3 protein: CASSTFGGGSGNTIYF
CDR3 DNA: TGTGCCAGCAGCACGTTTGGGGGGGGTTCAGGAAACACCATATATTTT

clone size: NA
D gene: NA
J gene: TRBJ2-7
V gene: TRBV10-3
CDR3 protein: CAISETGEQYF
CDR3 DNA: TGTGCCATCAGTGAGACAGGCGAGCAGTACTTC

clone size: few
D gene: TRBD2
J gene: TRBJ2-5
V gene: TRBV5-6
CDR3 protein: CASSQASGQETQYF
CDR3 DNA: TGTGCCAGCAGCCAGGCTAGCGGGCAAGAGACCCAGTACTTC

clone size: few
D gene: NA
J gene: TRBJ2-3
V gene: TRBV9
CDR3 protein: CASSVDLRGVSTDTQYF
CDR3 DNA: TGTGCCAGCAGCGTAGATTTAAGGGGTGTTAGCACAGATACGCAGTATTTT

clone size: NA
D gene: NA
J gene: TRBJ1-2
V gene: TRBV2
CDR3 protein: CASSEAGGNYGYTF
CDR3 DNA: TGTGCCAGCAGTGAAGCAGGCGGTAACTATGGCTACACCTTC

clone size: few
D gene: NA
J gene: TRBJ1-5
V gene: TRBV4-1
CDR3 protein: CASSQDHQGGQPQHF
CDR3 DNA: TGCGCCAGCAGCCAAGATCACCAGGGAGGTCAGCCCCAGCATTTT

clone size: few
D gene: TRBD2
J gene: TRBJ2-7
V gene: TRBV6-1
CDR3 protein: CASSGTNTLSYEQYF
CDR3 DNA: TGTGCCAGCAGCGGGACTAACACCCTCTCCTACGAGCAGTACTTC

clone size: few
D gene: NA
J gene: TRBJ2-5
V gene: TRBV19
CDR3 protein: CASSSNAGVRGETQYF
CDR3 DNA: TGTGCCAGTAGTAGCAACGCCGGGGTACGGGGGGAGACCCAGTACTTC

clone size: few
D gene: TRBD2
J gene: TRBJ2-3
V gene: TRBV9
CDR3 protein: CASSGRPSGGPPSTDTQYF
CDR3 DNA: TGTGCCAGCAGCGGCCGACCTAGCGGGGGCCCTCCTAGCACAGATACGCAGTATTTT

clone size: NA
D gene: NA
J gene: TRBJ2-7
V gene: TRBV10-3
CDR3 protein: CAISDGAGYEQYF
CDR3 DNA: TGTGCCATCAGTGATGGGGCCGGCTACGAGCAGTACTTC

clone size: NA
D gene: TRBD2
J gene: TRBJ2-2
V gene: TRBV13
CDR3 protein: CASSFLAGGPGELFF
CDR3 DNA: TGTGCCAGCAGCTTCCTAGCGGGGGGGCCCGGGGAGCTGTTTTTT

clone size: NA
D gene: TRBD2
J gene: TRBJ2-7
V gene: TRBV5-6
CDR3 protein: CASSGGGRGPSSYEQYF
CDR3 DNA: TGTGCCAGCAGCGGGGGGGGGAGGGGCCCTAGCTCCTACGAGCAGTACTTC

clone size: few
D gene: NA
J gene: TRBJ1-6
V gene: TRBV6-5
CDR3 protein: CASSYAGESPLHF
CDR3 DNA: TGTGCCAGCAGTTACGCAGGGGAATCACCCCTCCACTTT

clone size: few
D gene: NA
J gene: TRBJ1-1
V gene: TRBV7-3
CDR3 protein: CASSMGPNTEAFF
CDR3 DNA: TGTGCCAGCAGCATGGGGCCGAACACTGAAGCTTTCTTT

clone size: NA
D gene: TRBD1
J gene: TRBJ1-5
V gene: TRBV28
CDR3 protein: CATLTGGSQPQHF
CDR3 DNA: TGTGCCACCCTGACAGGGGGCAGTCAGCCCCAGCATTTT

clone size: medium-sized
D gene: NA
J gene: TRBJ2-1
V gene: TRBV5-6
CDR3 protein: CASSQVLANEQFF
CDR3 DNA: TGTGCCAGCAGCCAGGTTCTCGCCAATGAGCAGTTCTTC

clone size: few
D gene: TRBD2
J gene: TRBJ2-5
V gene: TRBV27
CDR3 protein: CASRILAGARGETQYF
CDR3 DNA: TGTGCCAGCAGAATACTAGCGGGGGCAAGGGGAGAGACCCAGTACTTC

clone size: NA
D gene: TRBD2
J gene: TRBJ2-2
V gene: TRBV6-1
CDR3 protein: CASSVSGGPVGELFF
CDR3 DNA: TGTGCCAGCAGTGTTAGCGGGGGGCCCGTCGGGGAGCTGTTTTTT

clone size: NA
D gene: TRBD1
J gene: TRBJ1-6
V gene: TRBV11-2
CDR3 protein: CASSLATGGNPPLHF
CDR3 DNA: TGTGCCAGCAGCTTAGCAACAGGGGGAAATCCACCCCTCCACTTT

clone size: NA
D gene: NA
J gene: TRBJ2-7
V gene: TRBV7-2
CDR3 protein: CASSFSPGYEQYF
CDR3 DNA: TGTGCCAGCAGCTTCTCCCCCGGGTACGAGCAGTACTTC

clone size: NA
D gene: TRBD1
J gene: TRBJ1-5
V gene: TRBV9
CDR3 protein: CASSVGTGSNQPQHF
CDR3 DNA: TGTGCCAGCAGCGTAGGGACAGGTAGCAATCAGCCCCAGCATTTT

clone size: NA
D gene: NA
J gene: TRBJ1-5
V gene: TRBV28
CDR3 protein: CASGGVQHQHF
CDR3 DNA: TGTGCCAGCGGGGGGGTCCAGCACCAGCATTTT

clone size: few
D gene: NA
J gene: TRBJ1-2
V gene: TRBV2
CDR3 protein: CASSELWGRRGYTF
CDR3 DNA: TGTGCCAGCAGTGAACTATGGGGGCGCCGAGGCTACACCTTC

clone size: NA
D gene: TRBD2
J gene: TRBJ2-4
V gene: TRBV6-1
CDR3 protein: CASGTSGRNIQYF
CDR3 DNA: TGTGCCAGCGGTACTAGCGGAAGAAACATTCAGTACTTC

clone size: NA
D gene: TRBD2
J gene: TRBJ2-1
V gene: TRBV7-3
CDR3 protein: CASSTSGGANEQFF
CDR3 DNA: TGTGCCAGCAGCACTAGCGGGGGGGCCAATGAGCAGTTCTTC

clone size: few
D gene: NA
J gene: TRBJ2-3
V gene: TRBV5-6
CDR3 protein: CASSLDQGWEDTQYF
CDR3 DNA: TGTGCCAGCAGCTTGGACCAGGGATGGGAAGATACGCAGTATTTT

clone size: NA
D gene: TRBD2
J gene: TRBJ2-5
V gene: TRBV6-1
CDR3 protein: CASSEREAGAFQETQYF
CDR3 DNA: TGTGCCAGCAGTGAACGCGAAGCGGGGGCGTTCCAAGAGACCCAGTACTTC

clone size: few
D gene: NA
J gene: TRBJ2-1
V gene: TRBV7-9
CDR3 protein: CASSTPRSISGNEQFF
CDR3 DNA: TGTGCCAGCAGCACACCCCGGAGCATCTCGGGGAATGAGCAGTTCTTC

clone size: few
D gene: NA
J gene: TRBJ1-1
V gene: TRBV5-1
CDR3 protein: CASSSAGWTEAFF
CDR3 DNA: TGCGCCAGCAGCTCCGCAGGGTGGACTGAAGCTTTCTTT

clone size: few
D gene: NA
J gene: TRBJ1-6
V gene: TRBV28
CDR3 protein: CATVDWSTYNSPLHF
CDR3 DNA: TGTGCCACCGTGGATTGGAGCACCTATAATTCACCCCTCCACTTT

clone size: few
D gene: NA
J gene: TRBJ2-1
V gene: TRBV2
CDR3 protein: CASSERVERGEQFF
CDR3 DNA: TGTGCCAGCAGTGAAAGGGTCGAACGGGGGGAGCAGTTCTTC

clone size: NA
D gene: NA
J gene: TRBJ1-1
V gene: TRBV5-6
CDR3 protein: CASSLGLAEAFF
CDR3 DNA: TGTGCCAGCAGCTTGGGGCTCGCTGAAGCTTTCTTT

clone size: NA
D gene: TRBD1
J gene: TRBJ1-6
V gene: TRBV4-1
CDR3 protein: CASSQAGQGAYNSPLHF
CDR3 DNA: TGCGCCAGCAGCCAAGCTGGACAGGGGGCTTATAATTCACCCCTCCACTTT

clone size: few
D gene: TRBD1
J gene: TRBJ1-1
V gene: TRBV19
CDR3 protein: CASGRTGEAFF
CDR3 DNA: TGTGCCAGTGGGAGGACAGGTGAAGCTTTCTTT

clone size: NA
D gene: NA
J gene: TRBJ1-1
V gene: TRBV6-1
CDR3 protein: CASSEDAGWYNTEAFF
CDR3 DNA: TGTGCCAGCAGTGAAGACGCAGGGTGGTATAACACTGAAGCTTTCTTT

clone size: NA
D gene: TRBD1
J gene: TRBJ2-3
V gene: TRBV5-1
CDR3 protein: CASSITGADTQYF
CDR3 DNA: TGCGCCAGCAGCATTACAGGGGCGGATACGCAGTATTTT

clone size: NA
D gene: TRBD2
J gene: TRBJ2-1
V gene: TRBV28
CDR3 protein: CASSPPLAGGYNEQFF
CDR3 DNA: TGTGCCAGCAGTCCGCCTCTCGCGGGGGGGTACAATGAGCAGTTCTTC

clone size: NA
D gene: TRBD1
J gene: TRBJ2-7
V gene: TRBV6-1
CDR3 protein: CASSQSGGGYEQYF
CDR3 DNA: TGTGCCAGCAGCCAATCAGGGGGCGGGTACGAGCAGTACTTC

clone size: few
D gene: NA
J gene: TRBJ2-5
V gene: TRBV7-9
CDR3 protein: CASSPRPGQETQYF
CDR3 DNA: TGTGCCAGCAGCCCCCGGCCAGGCCAAGAGACCCAGTACTTC